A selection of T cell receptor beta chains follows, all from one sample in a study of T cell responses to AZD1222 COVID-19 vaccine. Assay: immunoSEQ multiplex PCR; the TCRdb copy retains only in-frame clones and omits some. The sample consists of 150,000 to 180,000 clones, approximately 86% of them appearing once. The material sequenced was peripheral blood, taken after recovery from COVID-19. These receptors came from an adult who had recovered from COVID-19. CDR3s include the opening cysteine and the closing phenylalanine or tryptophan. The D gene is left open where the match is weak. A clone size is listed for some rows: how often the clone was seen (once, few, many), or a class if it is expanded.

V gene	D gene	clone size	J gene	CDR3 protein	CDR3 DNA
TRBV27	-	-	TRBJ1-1	CASSLVMGTEAFF	TGTGCCAGCAGTTTAGTTATGGGGACTGAAGCTTTCTTT
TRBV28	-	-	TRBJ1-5	CASSLNTEPQHF	TGTGCCAGCAGTTTAAACACGGAGCCCCAGCATTTT
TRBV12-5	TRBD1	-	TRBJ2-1	CASDKPGTGVENEQFF	TGTGCTAGTGACAAACCCGGGACAGGGGTAGAAAATGAGCAGTTCTTC
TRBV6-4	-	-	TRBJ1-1	CAKGQNTEAFF	TGTGCCAAGGGACAGAACACTGAAGCTTTCTTT
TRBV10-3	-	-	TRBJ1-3	CAIQGGTGNTIYF	TGTGCCATCCAGGGCGGCACTGGAAACACCATATATTTT
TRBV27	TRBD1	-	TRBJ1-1	CASSPITGANTEAFF	TGTGCCAGCAGTCCCATCACAGGGGCGAACACTGAAGCTTTCTTT
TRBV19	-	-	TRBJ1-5	CASSIRGTGVNQPQHF	TGTGCCAGTAGTATCAGGGGAACTGGAGTCAATCAGCCCCAGCATTTT
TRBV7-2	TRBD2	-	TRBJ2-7	CASSKAGYSYEQYF	TGTGCCAGCAGCAAAGCGGGGTACTCCTACGAGCAGTACTTC
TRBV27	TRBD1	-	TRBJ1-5	CASSLGGQGSFNQPQHF	TGTGCCAGCAGTTTGGGGGGACAGGGCTCCTTCAATCAGCCCCAGCATTTT
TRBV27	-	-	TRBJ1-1	CASSLEPRGTEAFF	TGTGCCAGCAGCCTAGAGCCCAGGGGTACTGAAGCTTTCTTT
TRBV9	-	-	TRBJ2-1	CASSQGGAYEQFF	TGTGCCAGCAGTCAAGGGGGGGCTTATGAGCAGTTCTTC
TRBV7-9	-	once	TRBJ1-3	CASSPWGGSGNTIYF	TGTGCCAGCAGCCCCTGGGGGGGAAGTGGAAACACCATATATTTT
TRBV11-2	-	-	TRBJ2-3	CASSLERISTDTQYF	TGTGCCAGCAGCTTAGAACGGATTAGCACAGATACGCAGTATTTT
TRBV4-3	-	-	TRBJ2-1	CASSQGSRTEQFF	TGCGCCAGCAGCCAAGGGTCCAGGACAGAGCAGTTCTTC
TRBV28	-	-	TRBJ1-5	CASSGRTLSNQPQHF	TGTGCCAGCAGTGGCCGGACACTTAGCAATCAGCCCCAGCATTTT